This entry features one T cell receptor (beta chain) sequence. Its matching antigen is unknown. The record originates from a study of T cell responses to AZD1222 COVID-19 vaccine. Study-wide findings and caveats: Repertoires were sampled only after the peak T cell response. Donors in the cohort were predominantly white British and more often female, and clonal diversity was possibly underestimated. Seropositivity was recorded at baseline in only 6 or 7 AZD1222 recipients.

The analysis combined second doses at about 4 or about 12 weeks. Sequencing was performed with immunoSEQ multiplex PCR; in TCRdb, only in-frame clones are kept and a portion is missing. The sample lists 120,000 or so clones, 93% occurring once. V gave up 4 bases and J gave up 0 bases, with 14 bases separating them. Germline assignment: CDR1 SGHDT and CDR2 YYEEEE. CDR3 length: 16 residues. This clonotype was obtained from an adult who received the AZD1222 COVID-19 vaccine. The genes are TRBV5-6 and TRBJ2-1, with D possibly TRBD2 on 5 matching bases. Sequencing was performed on peripheral blood, taken 28 days after the second AZD1222 dose. CDR3 in DNA: TGTGCCAGCAGCGCAAAACTAGTCGGCTCCTACAATGAGCAGTTCTTC. Protein product: CASSAKLVGSYNEQFF.